Presented here are 19 T cell receptor beta chains from one specimen sequenced in a study of OX40 agonist ivuxolimab in advanced cancers. Library preparation employed the immunoSEQ multiplex PCR assay. Drawn from immuneACCESS, this table holds only the in-frame rearrangements with V and J called that TCRdb kept. Clones are partly lost; checked studies trace under half to an unresolved V gene and leave the rest unexplained. The sample table shows some 95,000 clones, and 87% are seen once. Under 0.55% of the sample is taken by the ten largest. The sample consisted of CD4+ or CD8+ T cells sorted from blood, taken in a trial of the OX40 agonist ivuxolimab. Source of these receptors: an adult with an advanced solid tumor such as melanoma, head and neck, liver or kidney cancer.

This rearrangement joins TRBV7-9 to TRBJ2-5, with D perhaps TRBD1 or TRBD2 (5 bases each). With 1 base removed from V and 2 bases from J, the gap between germline ends came to 11 bases. The CDR3 runs to 15 residues. Germline V gene lookup returns CDR1 SEHNR and CDR2 FQNEAQ (reference sequence). The CDR3: CASSLDGGIQETQYF. CDR3 DNA: TGTGCCAGCAGCTTAGATGGGGGAATACAAGAGACCCAGTACTTC.

The chain uses TRBV5-1 and TRBJ1-4, with D uncertain. Looked up from germline, CDR1 is SGHRS and CDR2 is YFSETQ. Trimming left V 0 bases short and J 7 bases short, with 13 bases between. This CDR3 comprises 15 residues. The CDR3 protein is CASSLAGSGIEKLFF. Here the CDR3 DNA reads TGCGCCAGCAGCTTGGCTGGGTCCGGGATTGAAAAACTGTTTTTT.

V gene TRBV4-3 combines with J gene TRBJ1-1, with no clear D. Trimming removed 0 bases from V and 0 bases from J, with 11 bases in between. This CDR3 is 16 amino acids long. Germline V lookup: CDR1 LGHNA, CDR2 YSLEER. In DNA form, the CDR3 reads TGCGCCAGCAGCCAAGACCTTCCCCCGATGAACACTGAAGCTTTCTTT. Translating gives CASSQDLPPMNTEAFF.

In its sample, this clone was seen once. This chain joins TRBV7-2 and TRBJ2-5; the D gene is possibly TRBD1 (6 bases). V was pared by 1 base and J by 4 bases, with 16 bases between. CDR1 and CDR2 (germline): SGHTA, FQGNSA. The CDR3 has 16 amino acids. The CDR3 nucleotides are TGTGCCAGCAGCTTAGGTCTCAGGGGTATAGGAGAGACCCAGTACTTC. Its translation is CASSLGLRGIGETQYF.

This clone was seen a single time. The chain uses TRBV5-5 and TRBJ1-2; D is undetermined. The ends were cut back, 4 bases at V and 4 bases at J, with 14 bases in the middle. Germline lookup yields CDR1 SGHKS and CDR2 YYEKEE (reference sequence). The CDR3 length is 14 residues. The CDR3 DNA is TGTGCCAGCAGCATCAGCGCAAGCGGCTATGGCTACACCTTC. This translates into CASSISASGYGYTF.

The chain combines TRBV6-4 with TRBJ2-2, with D possibly matching TRBD1 (6 bases). This CDR3 is 16 amino acids long. V lost 5 bases and J lost 1, with 14 bases in between. Germline V CDR1 and CDR2: MRHNA, SNTAGT. CDR3 bases: TGTGCCAGCAGTCCTTTGGGACACCTGAACACCGGGGAGCTGTTTTTT. As protein: CASSPLGHLNTGELFF.

This chain connects TRBV7-9 to TRBJ2-1; possible D gene TRBD1, 6 bases. This CDR3 spans 15 amino acids. Germline assignment: CDR1 SEHNR and CDR2 FQNEAQ (reference sequence). Trimming shortened V by 1 base and J by 3 bases, and 10 bases separated the two germline ends. In DNA, the CDR3 is TGTGCCAGCAGCTTAGTAGGACAGAGCTACAATGAGCAGTTCTTC. This codes for CASSLVGQSYNEQFF.

The DNA of the CDR3 is TGTGCCAGCAGCGTAGGAGGGGGTTCGAACACTGAAGCTTTCTTT. Its protein is CASSVGGGSNTEAFF. This rearrangement joins TRBV9 to TRBJ1-1, with a possible D match to TRBD1 (6 bases). The CDR3 runs to 15 residues. The V end lost 0 bases, the J end lost 1 base, and 10 bases lay between the germline ends. Per the germline V gene, CDR1 is SGDLS and CDR2 is YYNGEE. Looking up the rest from reference TRBV9 and TRBJ1-1 gives the full variable domain: DSGVTQTPKHLITATGQRVTLRCSPRSGDLSVYWYQQSLDQGLQFLIQYYNGEERAKGNILERFSAQQFPDLHSELNLSSLELGDSALYFCASSVGGGSNTEAFFGQGTRLTVV.

The chain joins TRBV6-1 to TRBJ2-7; D gene unclear. The CDR3 has 14 residues. Germline assignment: CDR1 MNHNS and CDR2 SASEGT. Trimming stripped 1 base from V and 2 bases from J, with 9 bases between. The CDR3 protein is CASSEEGPTYEQYF. CDR3 bases: TGTGCCAGCAGTGAAGAGGGCCCAACCTACGAGCAGTACTTC.

The chain employs TRBV2 and TRBJ1-4; D is perhaps TRBD1 (5 bases). Trimming removed 5 bases at V and 7 bases at J, with 14 bases between. The CDR3 contains 14 residues. Germline V CDR1 and CDR2: SNHLY, FYNNEI. The CDR3 region is CASSRQSTGEKLFF. The CDR3 bases are TGTGCCAGCAGTAGACAGTCCACGGGTGAAAAACTGTTTTTT.

The rearrangement links TRBV7-3 to TRBJ1-2; possible D gene TRBD1, 6 bases. Germline CDR1 reads SGHTA; CDR2 reads FQGTGA. V lost 5 bases to trimming and J lost 3 bases, with 13 bases between them. CDR3 size: 14 residues. The CDR3 loop is CASSPGGTYYGYTF. CDR3 DNA: TGTGCCAGCAGCCCTGGGGGCACCTACTATGGCTACACCTTC.

This rearrangement joins TRBV5-1 to TRBJ2-3; no definite D call. Germline lookup yields CDR1 SGHRS and CDR2 YFSETQ. This CDR3 spans 14 amino acids. The germline V and J ends were trimmed by 1 base and 0 bases, with 6 bases remaining between them. The CDR3 DNA is TGCGCCAGCAGCTTGCCCGGCAGCACAGATACGCAGTATTTT. Translation gives CASSLPGSTDTQYF.

The J gene is TRBJ2-7, the V gene TRBV27, with TRBD1 identical over 12 bases. Germline V lookup: CDR1 MNHEY, CDR2 SMNVEV (reference sequence). The V segment lost 10 bases and the J segment 0 bases; nucleotides outside the gene matches: 13. The CDR3 sequence is 17 residues long. The DNA for the CDR3 is TGTGCCACGGGACCGGGACAGGGGGCAGTCTCCTCCTACGAGCAGTACTTC. Protein sequence: CATGPGQGAVSSYEQYF.

This clone was picked up one time. This chain connects TRBV7-2 to TRBJ1-5; TRBD1 matches 8 bases. Germline assignment: CDR1 SGHTA and CDR2 FQGNSA. V lost 3 bases and J lost 5; bases outside the gene matches: 3. The CDR3 totals 14 residues. The CDR3 coding sequence is TGTGCCAGCAGCTTGGACAGGGATGATCAGCCCCAGCATTTT. Translating gives CASSLDRDDQPQHF.

The V call is TRBV15, the J call TRBJ2-1; 7 bases fit TRBD1. CDR3 size: 13 residues. The ends lost 5 bases at V and 7 bases at J; junction bases unmatched: 5. The germline gives CDR1 LNHNV, CDR2 YYDKDF (reference sequence). The CDR3 loop is CATSSSRGNEQFF. In DNA form, the CDR3 reads TGTGCCACCAGCTCCAGCAGGGGGAATGAGCAGTTCTTC.

The V call is TRBV6-1, the J call TRBJ1-1; no firm D call. Germline CDR1 MNHNS, CDR2 SASEGT. The CDR3 totals 14 residues. The germline V and J ends were trimmed by 4 bases and 1 base, with 10 bases remaining between them. CDR3 in DNA: TGTGCCAGCAGTGCCGAGATGAGGAACACTGAAGCTTTCTTT. It translates to CASSAEMRNTEAFF.

In its sample, this clone was seen a few times. The rearrangement uses TRBV2 and TRBJ1-3; D unresolved. The CDR3 has 13 residues. With 8 bases removed from V and 1 base from J, the gap between germline ends came to 9 bases. CDR1 and CDR2 (germline): SNHLY, FYNNEI. The CDR3: CASAGGSGNTIYF. The DNA of the CDR3 is TGTGCCAGCGCTGGAGGGTCTGGAAACACCATATATTTT.

This chain uses TRBV6-6 with TRBJ1-1; D is unresolved. The germline gives CDR1 MNHNY, CDR2 SVGAGI (reference sequence). V lost 5 bases and J lost 3, with 10 bases in between. The CDR3 covers 13 residues. The CDR3 loop reads CASSRTGYTEAFF. In nucleotides, the CDR3 is TGTGCCAGCAGTCGGACTGGATACACTGAAGCTTTCTTT.

The V and J genes are TRBV5-1 and TRBJ2-5; either TRBD1 or TRBD2 may supply D (5 bases each). CDR3 length: 14 amino acids. V gave up 4 bases and J gave up 4 bases, with 14 bases separating them. Germline CDR1 SGHRS, CDR2 YFSETQ. CDR3 in amino acids: CASSPGTPVETQYF. The CDR3 region has the DNA TGCGCCAGCAGCCCCGGGACCCCGGTAGAGACCCAGTACTTC.